The 11 T cell receptor beta chains presented below share a single source sample, sequenced in a study of cytomegalovirus exposure and HLA in healthy donors. Vbeta (60) and Jbeta (13) primers were used in the PCR. Some clones are missing from TCRdb's copy, which holds only in-frame ones; the method was immunoSEQ multiplex PCR. The sample has 200,000 to 250,000 clones; less than 85% are singletons. The sequenced material came from PBMCs. These receptors were collected from a man younger than 35 in good health and CMV-seronegative.

The genes are TRBV7-2 and TRBJ2-1; 13 nucleotides agree with TRBD2. J lost 10 bases, V lost 5 bases, and 14 bases had no gene match. CDR3 length: 17 residues. The V gene's germline CDR1 is SGHTA and CDR2 FQGNSA. The CDR3 bases are TGTGCCAGCAGCCCCTGGGGGGGACTAGCGGGGTTAGGGGAGCAGTTCTTC. It codes for CASSPWGGLAGLGEQFF.

The rearrangement links TRBV6-5 to TRBJ2-2; the D is unclear. Germline V gives CDR1 MNHEY, CDR2 SVGAGI. The CDR3 runs to 13 residues. V was shortened by 2 bases and J by 5 bases, with 6 bases between the two germline ends. The CDR3 coding sequence is TGTGCCAGCAGTTACGAGGCGACCGGGGAGCTGTTTTTT. It is translated as CASSYEATGELFF.

The chain uses TRBV5-1 and TRBJ2-1, with 10 bases aligning to TRBD1. The CDR3 spans 15 residues. Germline values: CDR1 SGHRS, CDR2 YFSETQ. J was trimmed by 4 bases and V by 2 bases; bases with no gene match: 3. This chain's CDR3 is CASSFGQGEYNEQFF. The CDR3 nucleotides read TGCGCCAGCAGCTTTGGACAGGGGGAGTACAATGAGCAGTTCTTC.

The rearrangement links TRBV5-1 to TRBJ2-7; 7 nucleotides match TRBD2. The trim removed 0 bases at V and 1 base at J, leaving 4 bases unmatched. Germline V gene lookup returns CDR1 SGHRS and CDR2 YFSETQ. The CDR3 extends over 15 amino acids. The CDR3, as DNA: TGCGCCAGCAGCTTGGACGCGGGAGTATCCTACGAGCAGTACTTC. Protein product: CASSLDAGVSYEQYF. The whole variable domain, remainder taken from reference TRBV5-1 and TRBJ2-7, is KAGVTQTPRYLIKTRGQQVTLSCSPISGHRSVSWYQQTPGQGLQFLFEYFSETQRNKGNFPGRFSGRQFSNSRSEMNVSTLELGDSALYLCASSLDAGVSYEQYFGPGTRLTVT.

Note on this clone: This same CDR3 is encoded by further DNA sequences in the sample. This rearrangement joins TRBV27 to TRBJ1-4, with D unclear. This CDR3 contains 15 residues. CDR1 is MNHEY and CDR2 is SMNVEV in the germline V gene (reference sequence). With 1 base removed from V and 0 bases from J, the gap between germline ends came to 6 bases. The CDR3 spells CASSLLGATNEKLFF. Here the CDR3 DNA reads TGTGCCAGCAGTTTATTGGGCGCAACTAATGAAAAACTGTTTTTT.

In its sample, this clone was seen a few times. The rearrangement uses TRBV6-1 and TRBJ1-1; D is ambiguous. Germline loops: CDR1 MNHNS, CDR2 SASEGT. Between the trimmed V and J ends, which lost 0 bases and 0 bases, there was a span of 14 bases. The CDR3 is 17 residues long. CDR3: CASSEAGTLGMNTEAFF. As DNA, the CDR3 is TGTGCCAGCAGTGAAGCGGGCACTCTCGGGATGAACACTGAAGCTTTCTTT.

V is TRBV14 and J is TRBJ2-2; 7 nucleotides match TRBD1. This CDR3 has 18 residues. Germline V gene data show CDR1 as SGHDN and CDR2 as FVKESK. Germline trimming cut 0 bases from V and 3 bases from J; bases unmatched to any gene: 10. CDR3 in amino acids: CASSQEYVQGLDTGELFF. CDR3 sequence (DNA): TGTGCCAGCAGCCAAGAATATGTACAGGGGCTGGACACCGGGGAGCTGTTTTTT. Combining the CDR3 with reference TRBV14 and TRBJ2-2 gives the whole variable domain EAGVTQFPSHSVIEKGQTVTLRCDPISGHDNLYWYRRVMGKEIKFLLHFVKESKQDESGMPNNRFLAERTGGTYSTLKVQPAELEDSGVYFCASSQEYVQGLDTGELFFGEGSRLTVL.

The rearrangement joins TRBV4-1 to TRBJ1-2; 9 nucleotides align to TRBD1. This CDR3 contains 15 residues. V was pared by 4 bases and J by 4 bases, with 7 bases of the junction left unmatched. From germline, CDR1 is MGHRA and CDR2 YSYEKL. This CDR3 reads CASSRPTGGAYGYTF. The CDR3 bases are TGCGCCAGCAGCCGGCCAACAGGGGGCGCCTATGGCTACACCTTC.

V is TRBV5-6 and J is TRBJ2-1; maybe TRBD1 (5 bases). Trimming took 1 base from V and 5 from J, leaving 7 bases between them. Per germline, CDR1 SGHDT and CDR2 YYEEEE. The CDR3 length is 13 residues. DNA of the CDR3: TGTGCCAGCAGCTTGACAGGAAACAATGAGCAGTTCTTC. As protein: CASSLTGNNEQFF.

V and J are TRBV4-1 and TRBJ2-5, with TRBD2 matching over 9 bases. Germline V gene sequence: CDR1 MGHRA, CDR2 YSYEKL. The ends lost 7 bases at V and 3 bases at J; junction bases unmatched: 3. The CDR3 is 13 amino acids. As DNA, the CDR3 is TGCGCCAGCAAGTCTAGCGGGAAAGAGACCCAGTACTTC. As protein: CASKSSGKETQYF.

This clone has only a few counts. This chain links TRBV4-2 with TRBJ2-7, with TRBD2 identical over 10 bases. CDR1 and CDR2 from the germline V gene are LGHNA and YNFKEQ. The V and J ends lost 4 bases and 0 bases, in that order; junction bases with no gene match: 3. This CDR3 contains 15 residues. In nucleotides, the CDR3 is TGTGCCAGCAGCCTTTGGACTAGCGGCTCCTACGAGCAGTACTTC. Protein product: CASSLWTSGSYEQYF.